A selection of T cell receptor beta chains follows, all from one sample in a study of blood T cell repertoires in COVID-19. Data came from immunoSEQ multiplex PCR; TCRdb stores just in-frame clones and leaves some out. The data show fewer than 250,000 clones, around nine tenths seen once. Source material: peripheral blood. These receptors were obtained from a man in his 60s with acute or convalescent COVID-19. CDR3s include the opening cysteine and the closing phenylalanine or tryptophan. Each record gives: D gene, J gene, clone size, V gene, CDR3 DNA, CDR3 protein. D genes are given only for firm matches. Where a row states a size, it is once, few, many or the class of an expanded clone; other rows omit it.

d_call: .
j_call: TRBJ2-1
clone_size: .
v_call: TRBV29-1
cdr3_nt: TGCAGCGTCGAGGTGGGCAATGAGCAGTTCTTC
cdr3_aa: CSVEVGNEQFF

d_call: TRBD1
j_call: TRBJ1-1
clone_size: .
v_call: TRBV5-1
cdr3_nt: TGCGCCAGCAGCCTCGACAGGGTTAAGGGTATGAACACTGAAGCTTTCTTT
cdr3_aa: CASSLDRVKGMNTEAFF

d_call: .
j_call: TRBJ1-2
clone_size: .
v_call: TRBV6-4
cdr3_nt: TGTGCCAGCAGTGACTCGTTTCAGGGGAACTATGGCTACACCTTC
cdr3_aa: CASSDSFQGNYGYTF

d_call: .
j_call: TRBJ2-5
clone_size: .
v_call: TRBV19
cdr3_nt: TGTGCCAGTAGGGCCCTTGGGGCTTCGGAGGAGACCCAGTACTTC
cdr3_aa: CASRALGASEETQYF

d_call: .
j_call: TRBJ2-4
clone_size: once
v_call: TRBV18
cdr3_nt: TGTGCCAGCTCACCACGGAGAGCCAAAAACATTCAGTACTTC
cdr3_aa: CASSPRRAKNIQYF

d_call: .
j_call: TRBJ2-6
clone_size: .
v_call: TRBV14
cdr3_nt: TGTGCCAGCAGTCAGGTCCTTACCCCTGGGGCCAACGTCCTGACTTTC
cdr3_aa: CASSQVLTPGANVLTF

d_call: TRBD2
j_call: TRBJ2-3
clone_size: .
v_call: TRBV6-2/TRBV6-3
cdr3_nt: TGTGCCAGCAGTTACTCGTTTTCCGGGAGGCTAGCGGGGGAGAGCACAGATACGCAGTATTTT
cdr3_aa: CASSYSFSGRLAGESTDTQYF

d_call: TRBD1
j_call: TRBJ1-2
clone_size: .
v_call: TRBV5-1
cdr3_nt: TGCGCCAGCAGCTCTACAGGGGGCGCGGGCTATGGCTACACCTTC
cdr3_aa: CASSSTGGAGYGYTF

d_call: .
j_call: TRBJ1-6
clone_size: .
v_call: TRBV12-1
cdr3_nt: TGTGCCAGCAGCTTTGTAGCGGGACGACAGGGCAATTCACCCCTCCACTTT
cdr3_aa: CASSFVAGRQGNSPLHF

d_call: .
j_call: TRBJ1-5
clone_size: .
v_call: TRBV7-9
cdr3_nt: TGTGCCAGCAGCTTGGGGGCGGCCAATCAGCCCCAGCATTTT
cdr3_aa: CASSLGAANQPQHF

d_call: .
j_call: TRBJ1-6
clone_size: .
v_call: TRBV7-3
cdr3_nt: TGTGCCAGCAGCCAAGAGTCCAGGGCTAATTCACCCCTCCACTTT
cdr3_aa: CASSQESRANSPLHF

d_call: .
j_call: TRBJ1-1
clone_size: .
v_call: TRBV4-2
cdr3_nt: TGTGCCAGCAGCCAAGATGAACTTGAGAACACTGAAGCTTTCTTT
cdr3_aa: CASSQDELENTEAFF

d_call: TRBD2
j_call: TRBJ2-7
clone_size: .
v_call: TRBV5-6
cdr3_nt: TGTGCCAGCAGCTTGGATGCGACTAGCGGATACGAGCAGTACTTC
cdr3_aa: CASSLDATSGYEQYF

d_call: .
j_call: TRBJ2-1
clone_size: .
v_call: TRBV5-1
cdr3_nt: TGCGCCAGCAGCTTGTCCGGGAATAGGAATGAGCAGTTCTTC
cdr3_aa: CASSLSGNRNEQFF

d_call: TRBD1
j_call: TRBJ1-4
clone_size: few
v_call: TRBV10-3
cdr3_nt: TGTGCCATCAGTGAGGGGTGGGGGACAGGGCCTGAAAAACTGTTTTTT
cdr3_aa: CAISEGWGTGPEKLFF

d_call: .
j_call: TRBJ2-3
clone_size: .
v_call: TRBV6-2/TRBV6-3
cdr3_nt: TGTGCCAGCAGTTACTCGAAAGGGGCCTGGGGCACAGATACGCAGTATTTT
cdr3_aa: CASSYSKGAWGTDTQYF

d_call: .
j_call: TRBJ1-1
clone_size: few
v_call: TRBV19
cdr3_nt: TGTGCCAGTAAACCCAGGGATAACACTGAAGCTTTCTTT
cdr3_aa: CASKPRDNTEAFF

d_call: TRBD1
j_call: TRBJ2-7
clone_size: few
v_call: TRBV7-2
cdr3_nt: TGTGCCAGCAGCCAGACAGGGGATGGGTACGAGCAGTACTTC
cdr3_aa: CASSQTGDGYEQYF

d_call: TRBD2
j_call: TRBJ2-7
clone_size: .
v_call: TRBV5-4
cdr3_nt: TGTGCCAGCAGCAAAGCTAGCGGGGCGGCCTACGAGCAGTACTTC
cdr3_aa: CASSKASGAAYEQYF

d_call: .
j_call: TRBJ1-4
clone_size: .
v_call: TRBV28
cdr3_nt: TGTGCCAGCCAGATCGTCCGCACAACTAATGAAAAACTGTTTTTT
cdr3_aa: CASQIVRTTNEKLFF

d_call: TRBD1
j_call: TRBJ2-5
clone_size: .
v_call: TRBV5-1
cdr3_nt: TGCGCCAGCAGCCAGACAGGGGGCGCGGGGCGGGAGACCCAGTACTTC
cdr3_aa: CASSQTGGAGRETQYF

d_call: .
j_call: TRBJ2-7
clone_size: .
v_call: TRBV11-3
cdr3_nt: TGTGCCAGCAGCTTAGGACAGGATATCTCCTACGAGCAGTACTTC
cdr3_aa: CASSLGQDISYEQYF

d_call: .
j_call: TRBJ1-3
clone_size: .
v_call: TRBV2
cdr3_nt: TGTGCCAGCAGTGAAGCGGGGCAGCTCTCTGGAAACACCATATATTTT
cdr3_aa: CASSEAGQLSGNTIYF

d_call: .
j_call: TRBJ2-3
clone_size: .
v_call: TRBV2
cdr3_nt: TGTGCCAGCAGTGAAGTGCCTCAGAGCGCAGATACGCAGTATTTT
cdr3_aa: CASSEVPQSADTQYF

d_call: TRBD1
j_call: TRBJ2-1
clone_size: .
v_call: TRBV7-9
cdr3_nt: TGTGCCAGCAGCCCGCTGGACAGGACCAGCTCCTACAATGAGCAGTTCTTC
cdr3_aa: CASSPLDRTSSYNEQFF

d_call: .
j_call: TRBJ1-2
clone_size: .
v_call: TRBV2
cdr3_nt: TGTGCCAGCAGTGAGGAGGGCAGGGTGAGGAATGGCTACACCTTC
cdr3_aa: CASSEEGRVRNGYTF

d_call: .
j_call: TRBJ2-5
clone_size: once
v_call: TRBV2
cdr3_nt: TGTGCCAGCAGTTGGACTACCCAAGAGACCCAGTACTTC
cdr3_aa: CASSWTTQETQYF

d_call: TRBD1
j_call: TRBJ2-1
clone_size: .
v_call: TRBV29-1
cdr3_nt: TGCAGCGTTATACAGGGGGCGAGCTCCTACAATGAGCAGTTCTTC
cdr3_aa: CSVIQGASSYNEQFF

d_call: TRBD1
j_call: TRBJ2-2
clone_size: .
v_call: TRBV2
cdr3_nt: TGTGCCAGCAGGACCGGGACAGTCAGATACGGGGAGCTGTTTTTT
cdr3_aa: CASRTGTVRYGELFF

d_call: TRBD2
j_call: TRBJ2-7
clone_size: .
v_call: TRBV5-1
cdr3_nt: TGCGCCAGCAGCACCAGCGGGGGGGCCTACGAGCAGTACTTC
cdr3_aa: CASSTSGGAYEQYF

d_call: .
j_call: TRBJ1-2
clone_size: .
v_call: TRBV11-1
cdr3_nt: TGTGCCAGCAGCTCGGACAGCTATGGCTACACCTTC
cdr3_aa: CASSSDSYGYTF

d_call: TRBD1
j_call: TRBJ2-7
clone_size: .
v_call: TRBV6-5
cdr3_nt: TGTGCCAGCAGTTACGCCGGGACAGGGGGCGCCGAGCAGTACTTC
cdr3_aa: CASSYAGTGGAEQYF

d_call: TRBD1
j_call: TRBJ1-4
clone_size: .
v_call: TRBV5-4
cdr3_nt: TGTGCCAGCAGCCCGGGACAGGCTGGGGAAAAACTGTTTTTT
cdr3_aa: CASSPGQAGEKLFF

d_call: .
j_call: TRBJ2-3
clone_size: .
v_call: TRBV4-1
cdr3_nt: TGCGCCAGCAGCCTCTACTCAGATACGCAGTATTTT
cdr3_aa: CASSLYSDTQYF

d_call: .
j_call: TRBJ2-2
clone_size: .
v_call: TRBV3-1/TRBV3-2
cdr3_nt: TGTGCCAGCCAAAAGAGGGTGGTCCCCCCCGGGGAGCTGTTTTTT
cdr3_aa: CASQKRVVPPGELFF

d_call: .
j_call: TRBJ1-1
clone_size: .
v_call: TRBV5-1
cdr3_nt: TGCGCCAGCAGCGTCTTTCCGGGCGGGAGTACTGAAGCTTTCTTT
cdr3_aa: CASSVFPGGSTEAFF

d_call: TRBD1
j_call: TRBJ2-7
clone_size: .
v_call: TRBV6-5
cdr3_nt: TGTGCCAGCAGGTCTAGGCAGGGGGCTTTCGGGGAGCAGTACTTC
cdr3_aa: CASRSRQGAFGEQYF

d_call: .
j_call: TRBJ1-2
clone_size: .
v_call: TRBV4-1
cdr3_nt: TGCGCCAGCAGCCAAGATCAGGCCCCGAGGGCCTATGGCTACACCTTC
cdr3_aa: CASSQDQAPRAYGYTF

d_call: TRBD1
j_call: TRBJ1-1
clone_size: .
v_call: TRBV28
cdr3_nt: TGTGCCAGCAGTTTAATTGGGACAGGGTTGACTGAAGCTTTCTTT
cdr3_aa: CASSLIGTGLTEAFF

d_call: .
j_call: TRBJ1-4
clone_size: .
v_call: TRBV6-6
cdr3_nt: TGTGCCAGCAGACCGGATGGGACAAGGAATGAAAAACTGTTTTTT
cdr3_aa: CASRPDGTRNEKLFF

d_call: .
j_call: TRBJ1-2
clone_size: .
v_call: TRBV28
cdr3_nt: TGTGCCAGCAGTTTCCCGCCCGGGGATATAGGTGGCTACACCTTC
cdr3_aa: CASSFPPGDIGGYTF